Shown below are 18 T cell receptor beta chains from a single sample sequenced in a study of regulatory dendritic cells for organ transplantation (dated by TCRdb to 2015 to 2018). Their recognized antigens are unknown. Library preparation was by the immunoSEQ multiplex PCR assay. As stored in TCRdb, this immuneACCESS dataset retains in-frame rearrangements with V and J assigned. A fraction of the clones does not appear; measured against another copy, unresolved V genes explain less than half of the discrepancy, and the remainder lacks a known reason. The sample yields about 3,500 clones; 45% to 65% were counted once. The top ten clones comprise 20% to 25% of the sample. Sorted T cell subsets were CFSE-labeled and co-cultured for around five days with allogeneic regulatory or mature dendritic cells at a 1:10 DC:T ratio. The specimen sequenced was memory CD8+ T cells from blood cultured with dendritic cells. The cell subset or site label on this specimen signifies: CD45RO+ memory T cells. The source of these receptors is a human donor in good health.

The sample holds a few counts of this clone. V usage is TRBV7-9 and J usage is TRBJ1-5; 9 positions match TRBD1. This CDR3 has 14 residues. Trimming at V came to 2 bases and at J to 7 bases, leaving 3 bases not matched to a gene. Germline loops: CDR1 SEHNR, CDR2 FQNEAQ (reference sequence). The CDR3 DNA reads as TGTGCCAGCAGCTTACCGGGACAGGGCCAGCCCCAGCATTTT. Translated: CASSLPGQGQPQHF.

V is TRBV18 and J is TRBJ1-2, with D tentatively TRBD1 (5 bases). V gave up 1 base and J gave up 4 bases, with 16 bases separating them. CDR3 length: 16 amino acids. In germline, CDR1 is KGHSH, CDR2 LQKENI. The CDR3 DNA reads as TGTGCCAGCTCACCACAAGACCCACAGGTCCTCTATGGCTACACCTTC. Amino acid sequence: CASSPQDPQVLYGYTF.

By its share, this clone is large. V and J are TRBV19 and TRBJ2-7; 7 bases line up with TRBD2. This CDR3 comprises 14 residues. Germline CDR1 and CDR2: LNHDA and SQIVND (reference sequence). Trimming at V came to 1 base and at J to 2 bases, leaving 2 bases not matched to a gene. CDR3 region: CASSIVGGAYEQYF. CDR3 bases: TGTGCCAGTAGTATAGTTGGGGGGGCCTACGAGCAGTACTTC.

The rearrangement links TRBV6-5 to TRBJ2-5; 8 bases are shared with TRBD1. The CDR3 sequence is 14 residues long. In germline, CDR1 is MNHEY, CDR2 SVGAGI. V shed 2 bases and J 2 bases; nucleotides not matched to a gene: 1. CDR3 protein: CASSYRTGQETQYF. The CDR3 DNA reads as TGTGCCAGCAGTTACAGGACAGGGCAAGAGACCCAGTACTTC.

The chain joins TRBV4-2 to TRBJ1-4, with 7 positions matching TRBD1. CDR3 length: 14 residues. In germline, CDR1 is LGHNA, CDR2 YNFKEQ. The V segment lost 5 bases and the J segment 5 bases; nucleotides outside the gene matches: 5. The CDR3 coding sequence is TGTGCCAGCAGCAGGGACAGCCTGAATGAAAAACTGTTTTTT. As protein: CASSRDSLNEKLFF.

V usage is TRBV19 and J usage is TRBJ2-7, with TRBD1 identical over 7 bases. The trim removed 3 bases at V and 3 bases at J, leaving 8 bases unmatched. CDR3 length equals 15 residues. Germline CDR1 LNHDA, CDR2 SQIVND (reference sequence). CDR3 DNA sequence: TGTGCCAGTAGTATGGACCGGGACAGTCTCTACGAGCAGTACTTC. As protein: CASSMDRDSLYEQYF.

The chain combines TRBV7-9 with TRBJ2-7; 12 bases are shared with TRBD1. Trimming at V came to 5 bases and at J to 4 bases, leaving 6 bases not matched to a gene. The CDR3 is 15 amino acids. The germline V gene encodes CDR1 SEHNR and CDR2 FQNEAQ (reference sequence). The CDR3 region has the DNA TGTGCCAGCAGCCACCGGGACAGGGGGCCTTACGAGCAGTACTTC. The encoded protein is CASSHRDRGPYEQYF.

In its sample, this clone is medium-sized (0.01 to 0.1%). The DNA for the CDR3 is TGTGCCAGCAGCTTTCTCCTGAGCTCCTACAATGAGCAGTTCTTC. This sequence encodes CASSFLLSSYNEQFF. The chain combines TRBV5-5 with TRBJ2-1, with no clear D. Deletions cut 2 bases from V and 0 bases from J, with 9 bases between. The CDR3 extends over 15 amino acids. From germline, CDR1 is SGHKS and CDR2 YYEKEE (reference sequence).

This clone turned up a few times. At the DNA level, this CDR3 is encoded by other sequences in the same sample as well. The chain combines TRBV4-2 with TRBJ1-1; a possible D gene is TRBD1 (5 bases). The CDR3 is made up of 13 amino acids. CDR1 LGHNA and CDR2 YNFKEQ come from the germline V gene. The V end lost 4 bases, the J end lost 2 bases, and 8 bases lay between the germline ends. CDR3 residues: CASSPQGNTEAFF. In nucleotides, the CDR3 is TGTGCCAGCAGCCCCCAGGGAAACACTGAAGCTTTCTTT.

The rearrangement links TRBV5-1 to TRBJ2-3, with 9 nucleotides matching TRBD1. CDR1 is SGHRS and CDR2 is YFSETQ in the germline V gene. V shed 0 bases, J shed 5 bases, and the junction held 4 bases outside the gene matches. The CDR3 runs 15 residues. CDR3 in amino acids: CASSLGGTGRDTQYF. The CDR3 DNA is TGCGCCAGCAGCTTGGGAGGGACAGGGCGAGATACGCAGTATTTT.

This clone was seen more than once but under ten times. This chain links TRBV11-3 with TRBJ1-1; TRBD1 aligns across 7 bases. The V segment lost 5 bases and the J segment 0 bases; nucleotides outside the gene matches: 6. The CDR3 extends over 15 amino acids. CDR1 SGHNT and CDR2 YENEEA come from the germline V gene. The CDR3 nucleotides are TGTGCCAGCAGCGGGTGGGACAGCTTGAACACTGAAGCTTTCTTT. Its translation: CASSGWDSLNTEAFF.

The chain is built from TRBV5-1 and TRBJ2-3, with 10 bases identical to TRBD1. In germline, CDR1 is SGHRS, CDR2 YFSETQ. The CDR3 is made up of 15 amino acids. The V segment lost 7 bases and the J segment 2 bases; nucleotides outside the gene matches: 7. CDR3 sequence: CASGLGTGDTDTQYF. The CDR3 DNA is TGCGCCAGCGGCCTAGGGACAGGGGACACAGATACGCAGTATTTT.

This chain links TRBV7-3 with TRBJ2-7, with 7 bases matching TRBD2. The CDR3 is 14 amino acids. Germline V CDR1 and CDR2: SGHTA, FQGTGA. Trimming removed 2 bases from V and 1 base from J; junction bases left unmatched: 2. Here the CDR3 DNA reads TGTGCCAGCAGCTTACTCGGGGGGTCCTACGAGCAGTACTTC. Translated, it gives CASSLLGGSYEQYF.

This clone was detected once. The chain has TRBV6-5 and TRBJ1-2; D uncertain. The length of the CDR3 is 13 residues. V shed 5 bases and J shed 4 bases, with 11 bases lying between them. The germline gives CDR1 MNHEY, CDR2 SVGAGI. The CDR3 DNA is TGTGCCAGCAGTGAACGGAGTAGCTATGGCTACACCTTC. It yields the protein CASSERSSYGYTF.

There are a few counts of this clone. This chain joins TRBV9 and TRBJ1-2; perhaps TRBD1 as D (5 bases). V shed 4 bases and J shed 2 bases, with 12 bases lying between them. Germline V gives CDR1 SGDLS, CDR2 YYNGEE. This CDR3 has 14 amino acids. The CDR3 sequence: CASSRVGGNYGYTF. The CDR3 coding sequence is TGTGCCAGCAGCCGCGTCGGGGGGAACTATGGCTACACCTTC. The full variable domain, rest sourced from reference TRBV9 and TRBJ1-2, is DSGVTQTPKHLITATGQRVTLRCSPRSGDLSVYWYQQSLDQGLQFLIQYYNGEERAKGNILERFSAQQFPDLHSELNLSSLELGDSALYFCASSRVGGNYGYTFGSGTRLTVV.

This clone was counted only a few times. The chain recombines TRBV25-1 with TRBJ1-2, with a possible D match to TRBD1 (6 bases). The CDR3 is 14 amino acids. V lost 7 bases, J lost 4 bases, and 16 bases lay in between. From germline, CDR1 is MGHDK and CDR2 SYGVNS. CDR3 sequence: CASKDNRVSYGYTF. For the CDR3, the DNA is TGTGCCAGCAAAGATAACAGGGTGAGCTATGGCTACACCTTC.

This clone was seen just once. The rearrangement joins TRBV19 to TRBJ1-2, with D maybe TRBD1 (6 bases). Germline assignment: CDR1 LNHDA and CDR2 SQIVND (reference sequence). The CDR3 has 13 residues. Trimming stripped 8 bases from V and 1 base from J, with 11 bases between. The CDR3 sequence is CASLEQGNYGYTF. In DNA form, the CDR3 reads TGTGCCAGTCTAGAACAGGGTAACTATGGCTACACCTTC.

In its sample, this clone was seen a few times. The sample carries other DNA sequences with the same CDR3. The V and J genes are TRBV7-9 and TRBJ1-1, with D unclear. The germline V and J ends were trimmed by 5 bases and 5 bases, with 9 bases remaining between them. Germline V lookup: CDR1 SEHNR, CDR2 FQNEAQ (reference sequence). The CDR3 extends over 12 amino acids. The CDR3 reads CASSPGGTEAFF. CDR3 DNA: TGTGCCAGCAGCCCAGGTGGGACTGAAGCTTTCTTT. Supplemented by reference TRBV7-9 and TRBJ1-1, the full variable domain reads DTGVSQNPRHKITKRGQNVTFRCDPISEHNRLYWYRQTLGQGPEFLTYFQNEAQLEKSRLLSDRFSAERPKGSFSTLEIQRTEQGDSAMYLCASSPGGTEAFFGQGTRLTVV.